The rows below give T cell receptor beta chains drawn from one sample of a study of cytomegalovirus exposure and HLA in healthy donors. Libraries were prepared by immunoSEQ multiplex PCR; TCRdb keeps only in-frame clonotypes and omits some of them. The table shows approximately 100,000 clones, with about 79% occurring only once. What was sequenced was PBMCs. These receptors were taken from a female donor in good health and CMV-seropositive. The CDR3 runs from the conserved cysteine through the conserved F or W. D genes are given only for firm matches. For some rows the clone size is stated as once, few or many, or as a class when expanded; others skip it.

>TRBV30|TRBJ1-5|.|.
TGTGCCTGGTCCTATAGCAATCAGCCCCAGCATTTT
CAWSYSNQPQHF
>TRBV4-3|TRBJ2-3|.|TRBD2
TGCGCCAGCAGCCAAGAGCTAGCGGGGGGGACAGATACGCAGTATTTT
CASSQELAGGTDTQYF
>TRBV4-1|TRBJ1-2|.|.
TGCGCCAGCAGCCACGACAGGTCGGGTAGGGGCTACACCTTC
CASSHDRSGRGYTF
>TRBV11-2|TRBJ2-7|.|TRBD2
TGTGCCAGCAGCTTAGACCTGACTAGCGGGCGACACTACGAGCAGTACTTC
CASSLDLTSGRHYEQYF
>TRBV6-1|TRBJ1-3|.|.
TGTGCCAGCATTAGCTCTGGAAACACCATATATTTT
CASISSGNTIYF
>TRBV19|TRBJ1-1|.|TRBD1
TGTGCCAGTTCAACGGGGACAGGATCCACTGAAGCTTTCTTT
CASSTGTGSTEAFF
>TRBV15|TRBJ1-1|.|.
TGTGCCACCAGCAGAGGGCGGGGGCTCCACACTGAAGCTTTCTTT
CATSRGRGLHTEAFF
>TRBV5-4|TRBJ1-2|.|.
TGTGCCAGCAGCTTGGCTGCAGGACAGCGTGCTAACTATGGCTACACCTTC
CASSLAAGQRANYGYTF
>TRBV30|TRBJ2-6|.|.
TGTGCCTGGAGTGCCCCCCGGTCCGCTACTGGGGCCAACGGCCTGACTTTC
CAWSAPRSATGANGLTF
>TRBV5-1|TRBJ1-1|.|TRBD1
TGCGCCAGCGCACTGACAGGGCAATTCAACACTGAAGCTTTCTTT
CASALTGQFNTEAFF
>TRBV28|TRBJ2-1|.|TRBD2
TGTGCCAGCAGTAGCGGGGGGGGTTACAATGAGCAGTTCTTC
CASSSGGGYNEQFF
>TRBV7-9|TRBJ1-2|.|.
TGTGCCAGCAGCTTAGCGGCAGGGATTGATCACACCTTC
CASSLAAGIDHTF
>TRBV6-5|TRBJ2-3|few|TRBD2
TGTGCCAGCCGCGGGGGAGGGCCCTCAAATACGCAGTATTTT
CASRGGGPSNTQYF
>TRBV9|TRBJ2-4|.|.
TGTGCCAGCGCACGGGATCTAGGACCTAACAGTCAGTACTTC
CASARDLGPNSQYF
>TRBV4-2|TRBJ2-7|.|TRBD2
TGTGCCAGCAGCCAAGGTAGCGGGGCCTCCTCCTACGAGCAGTACTTC
CASSQGSGASSYEQYF
>TRBV6-5|TRBJ2-1|.|TRBD1
TGTGCCACCAGGGGGCCAAATGAGCAGTTCTTC
CATRGPNEQFF
>TRBV11-3|TRBJ2-2|once|TRBD1
TGTGCCAGCAGCTCCGGACAGGGTGACACCGGGGAGCTGTTTTTT
CASSSGQGDTGELFF
>TRBV2|TRBJ1-5|.|TRBD1
TGTGCCAGCAGTGAAGAGACAGGGGGCAATCAGCCCCAGCATTTT
CASSEETGGNQPQHF
>TRBV10-1|TRBJ2-3|.|TRBD1
TGCGCCAGCAGCGATCCGGGACAGGGGTTAGATACGCAGTATTTT
CASSDPGQGLDTQYF
>TRBV7-9|TRBJ2-1|.|.
TGTTCCAGCAGCCCCAGGGGAGGCGGGGGCTACAATGAGCAGTTCTTC
CSSSPRGGGGYNEQFF
>TRBV7-9|TRBJ2-2|once|TRBD2
TGTGCCAGCAGCCCTGGACTAGAACCGAACACCGGGGAGCTGTTTTTT
CASSPGLEPNTGELFF
>TRBV28|TRBJ1-1|.|.
TGTGCCAGCGGACAGAATTTGAACACTGAAGCTTTCTTT
CASGQNLNTEAFF
>TRBV4-1|TRBJ1-3|.|.
TGCGCCAGCAGCCAAGAAATATGGGGCCCGGGAAACACCATATATTTT
CASSQEIWGPGNTIYF
>TRBV10-3|TRBJ1-2|.|TRBD1
TGTGCCATCAGACAGGGGGCAAGTGGCTACACCTTC
CAIRQGASGYTF
>TRBV19|TRBJ2-1|.|TRBD2
TGTGCCAGTAGTATTCCCCGGGTAGCGGGAGCCAATGAGCAGTTCTTC
CASSIPRVAGANEQFF
>TRBV19|TRBJ2-6|.|TRBD1
TGTGCCAGTAGTAGGGGACAGGGCTCTGGGGCCAACGGCCTGACTTTC
CASSRGQGSGANGLTF
>TRBV6-5|TRBJ1-1|.|.
TGTGCCAGCAGTGCGGTACAGGGCAGAGCTTTCTTT
CASSAVQGRAFF
>TRBV9|TRBJ2-1|.|TRBD2
TGTGCCAGCAGCTTTGGGACTAGCCGCTATGAGCAGTTCTTC
CASSFGTSRYEQFF
>TRBV4-1|TRBJ2-7|.|.
TGCGCCAGCAGCCCCTATGCGGGCTCCTACGAGCAGTACTTC
CASSPYAGSYEQYF
>TRBV7-2|TRBJ2-7|.|TRBD1
TGTGCCAGCAGCCGCCGACAGGGTCGGGGCTACGAGCAGTACTTC
CASSRRQGRGYEQYF
>TRBV5-4|TRBJ1-4|.|.
TGTGCCAGCAGCTTGGGAGCAAATGAAAAACTGTTTTTT
CASSLGANEKLFF
>TRBV30|TRBJ2-3|.|TRBD2
TGTGCCTGGAGCCAGGGACTAGCGGTCGGGCAGTATTTT
CAWSQGLAVGQYF
>TRBV29-1|TRBJ2-5|.|.
TGCAGCGCCCTTCGGAGCGAGACCCAGTACTTC
CSALRSETQYF
>TRBV14|TRBJ2-7|.|.
TGTGCCAGCAGCCAAGTCAGGATCTCCGAGCAGTACTTC
CASSQVRISEQYF
>TRBV27|TRBJ2-5|.|.
TGTGCCAGCAGTCCCACCCGACAGGGTCGGGAGGAGACCCAGTACTTC
CASSPTRQGREETQYF
>TRBV6-1|TRBJ2-1|.|.
TGTGCCAGCAGTCAACTGACCACGAGAGGCAATGAGCAGTTCTTC
CASSQLTTRGNEQFF
>TRBV5-8|TRBJ2-1|.|TRBD2
TGTGCCAGCAGCTTGGCCGAGCTAGCGGGCAGGAATGAGCAGTTCTTC
CASSLAELAGRNEQFF
>TRBV4-2|TRBJ2-1|.|TRBD2
TGTGCCAGCAGCCAAAAGGGCGGGGGGGTCCCGAGCTCCTACAATGAGCAGTTCTTC
CASSQKGGGVPSSYNEQFF
>TRBV7-9|TRBJ2-7|few|TRBD2
TGTTCCAGCAGCACCGGGACTACCGAGCAGTACTTC
CSSSTGTTEQYF
>TRBV7-9|TRBJ1-5|.|TRBD1
TGTGCCAGCAGCCAAGACAGGGGCAATCAGCCCCAGCATTTT
CASSQDRGNQPQHF
>TRBV7-9|TRBJ1-3|.|TRBD1
TGTGCCAGCAGCTTAGGAAACAGGGGGCAGGGAAACACCATATATTTT
CASSLGNRGQGNTIYF